These 29 T cell receptor beta chains were sequenced from one sample in a study of T cells in Graves' hyperthyroidism and ophthalmopathy. Amplified TCR beta CDR3 regions derived from RNA transcripts. An initial round of RT-PCR targeting the TCR CDR3 relied on the HTBI primer set. Each CDR3 protein gets one entry after TCRdb re-called the multiplex PCR reads with MiXCR. The data hold 250,000 or so distinct CDR3 sequences, with over 12% observed a single time. Material for sequencing was blood. These receptors originate from a woman aged 45-60 years with Graves' hyperthyroidism that later progressed to Graves' ophthalmopathy.

The rearrangement links TRBV27 to TRBJ2-7; 9 bases match TRBD1. V trimming: 0 bases; J trimming: 0 bases; junction bases outside the gene matches: 6. CDR1 is MNHEY and CDR2 is SMNVEV in the germline V gene (reference sequence). The CDR3 loop spans 17 amino acids. DNA of the CDR3: TGTGCCAGCAGTTTATCGAGCCCGGGACAGGGCTCCTACGAGCAGTACTTC. Protein product: CASSLSSPGQGSYEQYF.

V is TRBV6-1 and J is TRBJ2-2; 9 bases are a match to TRBD1. J was trimmed by 1 base and V by 9 bases; bases with no gene match: 3. The CDR3 has 14 amino acids. Germline CDR1 MNHNS, CDR2 SASEGT. CDR3 sequence (DNA): TGTGCCAGTTGGGACAGGGAGAACACCGGGGAGCTGTTTTTT. This translates into CASWDRENTGELFF.

This clonotype was seen many times. This chain joins TRBV20-1 and TRBJ2-3; the D is unclear. The V end was cut by 7 bases, the J end by 9 bases, with 17 bases between. There are 12 residues in the CDR3. The germline V gene has CDR1 DFQATT and CDR2 SNEGSKA (reference sequence). The CDR3 here is CSVELGYRTQYF. The CDR3 nucleotides read TGCAGTGTTGAGCTAGGGTATCGGACGCAGTATTTT.

A few counts support this clonotype. This rearrangement joins TRBV7-8 to TRBJ2-6; D possibly corresponds to TRBD2 (5 bases). CDR1 is SGHVS and CDR2 is FQNEAQ in the germline V gene. The CDR3 consists of 15 residues. Trimming stripped 4 bases from V and 2 bases from J, with 9 bases between. The CDR3 loop is CASSWGEAGANVLTF. CDR3 sequence (DNA): TGTGCCAGCAGCTGGGGAGAAGCTGGGGCCAACGTCCTGACTTTC.

There are many counts of this clonotype. V and J are TRBV7-2 and TRBJ2-1, with 9 bases fitting TRBD2. J gave up 5 bases and V 6 bases, and 11 bases lay outside the gene matches. Germline lookup yields CDR1 SGHTA and CDR2 FQGNSA. CDR3 length: 16 amino acids. CDR3 residues: CASRLSDSGSHNEQFF. The CDR3 bases are TGTGCCAGCAGATTGTCGGATAGCGGGAGTCACAATGAGCAGTTCTTC.

This clonotype was recorded at least ten times. The rearrangement joins TRBV13 to TRBJ1-2, with TRBD1 as a possible D gene (5 bases). Deletions cut 6 bases from V and 5 bases from J, with 13 bases between. CDR1 is PRHDT, CDR2 FYEKMQ, per germline (reference sequence). This CDR3 spans 13 amino acids. The CDR3 coding sequence is TGTGCCAGCAGACGGGGGACCCAGTATGGCTACACCTTC. Amino acids: CASRRGTQYGYTF.

At least ten counts were recorded for this clonotype. V and J are TRBV5-1 and TRBJ2-5, with D tentatively TRBD2 (6 bases). Germline-derived CDR1 and CDR2 are SGHRS and YFSETQ. Trimming stripped 5 bases from V and 2 bases from J, with 13 bases between. The CDR3 has 14 amino acids. For the CDR3, the DNA is TGCGCCAGCAGTATGGGGACTGCACAAGAGACCCAGTACTTC. Protein sequence: CASSMGTAQETQYF.

The chain couples TRBV11-1 to TRBJ1-5; D remains ambiguous. V was pared by 1 base and J by 7 bases, with 8 bases between. From germline, CDR1 is SGHAT and CDR2 FQDESV (reference sequence). This CDR3 contains 13 residues. The CDR3 DNA reads as TGTGCCAGCAGCTTAGGTATGGGCCAGCCCCAGCATTTT. It yields the protein CASSLGMGQPQHF.

This clonotype has a count of ten or more. The V call is TRBV6-2 or TRBV6-3, the J call TRBJ2-1, with D possibly TRBD2 on 7 matching bases. Germline CDR1 MNHEY, CDR2 SVGEGT. Trimming removed 6 bases at V and 2 bases at J, with 17 bases between. The CDR3 runs 16 residues. The CDR3 DNA sequence: TGTGCCAGCAGGAGGGGGGGGGGAGGCCCCTACAATGAGCAGTTCTTC. Amino acids: CASRRGGGGPYNEQFF.

This clonotype occurred a few times. V is TRBV14 and J is TRBJ2-3, with no clear D. Germline CDR1 SGHDN, CDR2 FVKESK. Between the trimmed V and J ends, which lost 6 bases and 0 bases, there was a span of 7 bases. There are 13 residues in the CDR3. CDR3 coding DNA: TGTGCCAGCAGGGCCATTAGCACAGATACGCAGTATTTT. It encodes CASRAISTDTQYF. Variable domain in full (rest from reference TRBV14 and TRBJ2-3): EAGVTQFPSHSVIEKGQTVTLRCDPISGHDNLYWYRRVMGKEIKFLLHFVKESKQDESGMPNNRFLAERTGGTYSTLKVQPAELEDSGVYFCASRAISTDTQYFGPGTRLTVL.

The sample holds many counts of this clonotype. The rearrangement links TRBV7-8 to TRBJ2-5; D gene ambiguous. The germline V and J ends were trimmed by 1 base and 0 bases, with 9 bases remaining between them. Germline lookup yields CDR1 SGHVS and CDR2 FQNEAQ. The CDR3 runs to 15 residues. In DNA form, the CDR3 reads TGTGCCAGCAGCTTAGGTCGGCAGAACCAAGAGACCCAGTACTTC. It encodes CASSLGRQNQETQYF.

The rearrangement joins TRBV9 to TRBJ2-5; tentatively, D is TRBD1 (5 bases). The CDR3 runs to 16 residues. Germline lookup yields CDR1 SGDLS and CDR2 YYNGEE. The V end was cut by 4 bases, the J end by 5 bases, with 21 bases between. The CDR3 coding sequence is TGTGCCAGCAGCCCCTACCACGGCAGGGCCGGGGAGACCCAGTACTTC. It encodes CASSPYHGRAGETQYF.

The chain employs TRBV12-3 or TRBV12-4 and TRBJ2-7; D gene uncertain. This CDR3 has 12 residues. V dropped 5 bases and J dropped 7 bases, with 12 bases sitting between them. The CDR3 here is CASSGSFWEQYF. The CDR3 DNA reads as TGTGCCAGCAGTGGCAGCTTCTGGGAGCAGTACTTC.

About this clonotype: One end of the junction does not line up with germline, which may come from a read error. The chain uses TRBV7-7 and TRBJ2-5, with TRBD1 as a possible D gene (6 bases). CDR3 length: 15 residues. The germline gives CDR1 SSHAT, CDR2 FNYEAQ (reference sequence). The CDR3: CASSWTEGVPETQYF. The CDR3 DNA follows: TGTGCTAGCAGCTGGACCGAGGGGGTTCCAGAGACCCAGTACTTC.

This clonotype came up many times. V gene TRBV2 combines with J gene TRBJ2-1; tentative D call: TRBD1 (6 bases). The V gene lost 4 bases and the J gene lost 2 bases, with 9 bases spanning the gap. CDR1 SNHLY and CDR2 FYNNEI come from the germline V gene. The CDR3 has 14 amino acids. CDR3 sequence: CASSAEGAYNEQFF. The CDR3 DNA reads TGTGCCAGCAGTGCAGAGGGGGCCTACAATGAGCAGTTCTTC.

This clonotype was found many times. The chain links TRBV13 to TRBJ2-3; no clear D gene. Trimming cost V 10 bases and J 4 bases, with 12 bases left between them. The CDR3 length is 12 residues. The germline V gene has CDR1 PRHDT and CDR2 FYEKMQ (reference sequence). CDR3 nucleotides: TGTGCCACCTTACCTAGGGCAGATACGCAGTATTTT. As protein: CATLPRADTQYF.

This clonotype was detected many times. The J gene is TRBJ1-5, the V gene TRBV28, with D possibly being TRBD1 (6 bases). CDR1 is MDHEN, CDR2 SYDVKM, per germline. The CDR3 is 16 residues long. The germline V and J ends were trimmed by 5 bases and 7 bases, with 21 bases remaining between them. In nucleotides, the CDR3 is TGTGCCAGCAGTCCTTTAGGCCTAAGGGGGGAGCAGCCCCAGCATTTT. It yields the protein CASSPLGLRGEQPQHF.

This clonotype showed up just a few times. The CDR3 nucleotides are TGTGCCAGCAGACCCGCCTCGTATGAAAAACTGTTTTTT. Encoded protein: CASRPASYEKLFF. The chain links TRBV6-5 to TRBJ1-4; no clear D. Germline V lookup: CDR1 MNHEY, CDR2 SVGAGI. V was trimmed by 6 bases and J by 6 bases, leaving 11 bases between them. This CDR3 is 13 amino acids long.

This clonotype was seen repeatedly, ten times or more. CDR3 DNA sequence: TGTGCCACCGCCCAATACGAGCAGTACTTC. It encodes CATAQYEQYF. The J gene is TRBJ2-7, the V gene TRBV6-1, with no clear D. Trimming pared 10 bases from V and 4 bases from J, leaving 8 bases between. Germline assignment: CDR1 MNHNS and CDR2 SASEGT. The CDR3 is 10 amino acids.

This clonotype showed up just a few times. The V gene is TRBV27, the J gene TRBJ1-2; a weak D match, TRBD1 (6 bases). V dropped 1 base and J dropped 8 bases, with 20 bases sitting between them. Germline CDR1 MNHEY, CDR2 SMNVEV (reference sequence). There are 16 residues in the CDR3. The chain's CDR3 is CASSLYGEAGGLGYTF. The CDR3 DNA reads as TGTGCCAGCAGTTTATACGGAGAAGCGGGGGGCTTGGGCTACACCTTC.

This clonotype was picked up many times. The gene calls are TRBV7-2 and TRBJ2-1; the match to TRBD2 covers 15 bases. The CDR3 contains 20 residues. With V trimmed by 2 bases and J by 0 bases, 8 bases remained unmatched. Germline V gene lookup returns CDR1 SGHTA and CDR2 FQGNSA. The CDR3 protein is CASSLPRRTSGRASYNEQFF. The CDR3 DNA sequence: TGTGCCAGCAGCTTACCCAGGAGGACTAGCGGGAGGGCCTCCTACAATGAGCAGTTCTTC.

The chain uses TRBV4-1 and TRBJ2-1, with 8 bases lining up with TRBD2. The length of the CDR3 is 15 residues. The V gene's germline CDR1 is MGHRA and CDR2 YSYEKL. Trimming at V came to 4 bases and at J to 7 bases, leaving 9 bases not matched to a gene. The CDR3 loop reads CASSLRREGRNEQFF. DNA for the CDR3: TGCGCCAGCAGCCTCAGACGGGAGGGCCGGAATGAGCAGTTCTTC.

V is TRBV28 and J is TRBJ2-7, with D unresolved. This CDR3 has 12 amino acids. CDR1 MDHEN and CDR2 SYDVKM come from the germline V gene. V was clipped by 6 bases and J by 7 bases, with 13 bases between them. The CDR3, as DNA: TGTGCCAGCAGCTCGGGTACCGGGGAGCAGTACTTC. Amino acids: CASSSGTGEQYF. The full variable domain, its missing parts supplied by reference TRBV28 and TRBJ2-7, is DVKVTQSSRYLVKRTGEKVFLECVQDMDHENMFWYRQDPGLGLRLIYFSYDVKMKEKGDIPEGYSVSREKKERFSLILESASTNQTSMYLCASSSGTGEQYFGPGTRLTVT.

The rearrangement links TRBV20-1 to TRBJ2-7, with a possible D match to TRBD2 (5 bases). The length of the CDR3 is 12 residues. V gave up 5 bases and J gave up 3 bases, with 11 bases separating them. Germline V gives CDR1 DFQATT, CDR2 SNEGSKA (reference sequence). The DNA for the CDR3 is TGCAGTGCTCCGGGGATGGGCTACGAGCAGTACTTC. Amino acid sequence: CSAPGMGYEQYF.

The sample holds many counts of this clonotype. The chain links TRBV20-1 to TRBJ2-7; 10 bases match TRBD2. This CDR3 has 15 amino acids. J was trimmed by 2 bases and V by 3 bases; bases with no gene match: 7. CDR1 is DFQATT and CDR2 is SNEGSKA in the germline V gene (reference sequence). CDR3 amino acids: CSARQTSGTAYEQYF. Written as DNA, the CDR3 is TGCAGTGCTAGGCAAACTAGCGGGACGGCCTACGAGCAGTACTTC.

This clonotype has a count of ten or more. This chain connects TRBV6-1 to TRBJ2-5; D gene ambiguous. The V end was cut by 7 bases, the J end by 0 bases, with 9 bases between. The germline gives CDR1 MNHNS, CDR2 SASEGT. The length of the CDR3 is 13 residues. The CDR3: CASKADYQETQYF. The CDR3 region has the DNA TGTGCCAGCAAGGCGGATTACCAAGAGACCCAGTACTTC.

The sample holds many counts of this clonotype. The chain recombines TRBV7-3 with TRBJ2-1; TRBD1 matches at 9 bases. CDR3 length: 15 amino acids. V dropped 5 bases and J dropped 7; count of bases not matched to a gene: 9. The germline V gene has CDR1 SGHTA and CDR2 FQGTGA. The CDR3 nucleotides read TGTGCCAGCAGCGGGACACAGGGGGCGAGGAATGAGCAGTTCTTC. The encoded protein is CASSGTQGARNEQFF.

This clonotype was observed a handful of times. The chain recombines TRBV3-1 with TRBJ2-5, with 9 bases lining up with TRBD2. V lost 1 base and J lost 4; bases outside the gene matches: 13. Germline loops: CDR1 LGHDT, CDR2 YNNKEL (reference sequence). This CDR3 is 18 amino acids long. CDR3 nucleotides: TGTGCCAGCAGCCAAGTTGAGGGCGGGAGGGCCTGGGGAGAGACCCAGTACTTC. It specifies CASSQVEGGRAWGETQYF.

This clonotype occurred many times. The chain carries TRBV18 and TRBJ1-4; D perhaps matches TRBD1 (5 bases). The CDR3 is 15 residues long. Germline V gene sequence: CDR1 KGHSH, CDR2 LQKENI. Trimming pared 11 bases from V and 2 bases from J, leaving 18 bases between. The CDR3 coding sequence is TGTGCCTCTTTCGGCCGAGGGGACACTAATGAAAAACTGTTTTTT. Its protein product is CASFGRGDTNEKLFF.